Listed below are T cell receptor beta chains from one sample, sequenced in a study of blood T cell repertoires in COVID-19. Sequenced by immunoSEQ multiplex PCR; TCRdb stores in-frame clones only, minus some. The table records some 270,000 clones, approximately 90% of them present only once. Sequencing was performed on PBMCs or T cells enriched from blood (not recorded which). Receptor source: a man aged 35-49 years who had been exposed to COVID-19. Both conserved end residues are part of each CDR3. D genes are given only for firm matches. Rows may omit the clone size; those that give it use once, few, many or a size class.

D gene,V gene,J gene,clone size,CDR3 protein,CDR3 DNA
TRBD1,TRBV24-1,TRBJ1-2,.,CATSDPGQGYGYTF,TGTGCCACCAGTGACCCGGGACAGGGTTATGGCTACACCTTC
.,TRBV7-9,TRBJ2-5,.,CASSLAEGIGETQYF,TGTGCCAGCAGCTTAGCGGAGGGAATAGGAGAGACCCAGTACTTC
.,TRBV4-3,TRBJ1-1,.,CASSQDGNTEAFF,TGCGCCAGCAGCCAAGATGGCAACACTGAAGCTTTCTTT
TRBD1,TRBV9,TRBJ2-1,once,CASSAQGDHNEQFF,TGTGCCAGCAGCGCGCAGGGGGATCACAATGAGCAGTTCTTC
.,TRBV28,TRBJ2-7,.,CASSGLARREQYF,TGTGCCAGCAGTGGGCTAGCGCGGCGGGAGCAGTACTTC
TRBD2,TRBV5-5,TRBJ2-7,.,CASSPWEGSYEQYF,TGTGCCAGCAGCCCTTGGGAGGGCTCCTACGAGCAGTACTTC
.,TRBV5-1,TRBJ1-1,.,CASSLVGEGGTEAFF,TGCGCCAGCAGCTTGGTTGGGGAAGGAGGCACTGAAGCTTTCTTT
.,TRBV9,TRBJ1-1,once,CATRNWAIFSNTEAFF,TGTGCCACCCGTAATTGGGCCATCTTTTCGAACACTGAAGCTTTCTTT
.,TRBV9,TRBJ1-6,.,CASSVEGEGSPLHF,TGTGCCAGCAGCGTAGAGGGCGAGGGATCACCCCTCCACTTT
.,TRBV6-2/TRBV6-3,TRBJ2-7,few,CASSDNYEQYF,TGTGCCAGCAGTGACAACTACGAGCAGTACTTC
.,TRBV7-2,TRBJ1-1,.,CASSSIPRNTEAFF,TGTGCCAGCAGCTCGATACCGAGGAACACTGAAGCTTTCTTT
.,TRBV19,TRBJ1-2,once,CASAGRHTNYGYTF,TGTGCCAGTGCGGGACGTCACACCAACTATGGCTACACCTTC
.,TRBV27,TRBJ2-5,.,CASRTLAIGETQYF,TGTGCCAGCAGGACCCTAGCGATAGGGGAGACCCAGTACTTC
.,TRBV16,TRBJ2-2,.,CASSPSSDGMNTGELFF,TGTGCCAGCAGCCCCTCCTCGGACGGGATGAACACCGGGGAGCTGTTTTTT
TRBD2,TRBV5-4,TRBJ2-7,.,CASSLGGTSGEQYF,TGTGCCAGCAGCTTGGGGGGGACTAGCGGCGAGCAGTACTTC
.,TRBV30,TRBJ1-6,.,CAWSYRVSPLHF,TGTGCCTGGAGTTACAGGGTATCACCCCTCCACTTT
.,TRBV30,TRBJ1-2,.,CAWSVPEAYGYTF,TGTGCCTGGAGTGTACCTGAAGCCTATGGCTACACCTTC
TRBD1,TRBV30,TRBJ1-1,.,CAWSVGLGTGGTEAFF,TGTGCCTGGAGTGTAGGCTTAGGGACAGGGGGCACTGAAGCTTTCTTT
.,TRBV4-3,TRBJ1-1,.,CASSQGQKGTEAFF,TGCGCCAGCAGCCAAGGACAGAAGGGGACTGAAGCTTTCTTT
.,TRBV4-1,TRBJ1-3,.,CASSQEAGQGGNTIYF,TGCGCCAGCAGCCAAGAAGCGGGACAAGGTGGAAACACCATATATTTT
TRBD1,TRBV19,TRBJ1-5,.,CASSKGQGALNQPQHF,TGTGCCAGTAGTAAGGGACAGGGTGCCCTCAATCAGCCCCAGCATTTT
TRBD1,TRBV19,TRBJ1-6,.,CASSTGQTRSPLHF,TGTGCCAGTAGTACGGGACAGACACGTTCACCCCTCCACTTT
.,TRBV12-3/TRBV12-4,TRBJ2-1,.,CASKDSTYNEQFF,TGTGCCAGCAAGGACAGCACCTACAATGAGCAGTTCTTC
TRBD2,TRBV28,TRBJ2-2,.,CASSFLGGRELFF,TGTGCCAGCAGTTTTCTGGGGGGGAGGGAGCTGTTTTTT
TRBD2,TRBV5-5,TRBJ2-7,.,CASSLVLAGDYEQYF,TGTGCCAGCAGCTTGGTGCTAGCGGGCGACTACGAGCAGTACTTC
TRBD2,TRBV7-9,TRBJ2-1,.,CASSNGTSGSLGNEQFF,TGTGCCAGCAGCAACGGGACTAGCGGCTCTCTAGGCAATGAGCAGTTCTTC
TRBD1,TRBV6-5,TRBJ2-6,.,CASSFDRVSGANVLTF,TGTGCCAGCAGTTTCGACAGGGTATCTGGGGCCAACGTCCTGACTTTC
TRBD1,TRBV30,TRBJ2-7,.,CAQQGVESTYEQYF,TGTGCCCAGCAGGGGGTGGAGAGTACCTACGAGCAGTACTTC
TRBD1,TRBV5-1,TRBJ2-5,.,CASSLADRVVQETQYF,TGCGCCAGCAGCTTAGCGGACAGGGTTGTCCAAGAGACCCAGTACTTC
TRBD1,TRBV4-2,TRBJ1-5,.,CASSQGTGLDQPQHF,TGTGCCAGCAGCCAAGGGACAGGATTGGATCAGCCCCAGCATTTT
.,TRBV4-2,TRBJ2-3,.,CASSQSELSTDTQYF,TGTGCCAGCAGCCAGAGCGAGCTTAGCACAGATACGCAGTATTTT
.,TRBV11-2,TRBJ2-7,.,CASSFYRDGYEQYF,TGTGCCAGCAGCTTCTATCGGGATGGTTACGAGCAGTACTTC
TRBD2,TRBV4-1,TRBJ2-5,.,CASSPSGSGQETQYF,TGCGCCAGCAGCCCGAGCGGGAGCGGCCAAGAGACCCAGTACTTC
TRBD1,TRBV11-3,TRBJ1-3,once,CASSPTTGLDGNTIYF,TGTGCCAGCAGCCCGACGACAGGGCTGGACGGAAACACCATATATTTT
TRBD1,TRBV5-6,TRBJ1-2,.,CASSSRTGGHYGYTF,TGTGCCAGCAGCTCCCGGACAGGCGGTCACTATGGCTACACCTTC
.,TRBV28,TRBJ1-6,.,CAGSRGSSYNSPLHF,TGTGCCGGAAGTCGCGGGAGCTCCTATAATTCACCCCTCCACTTT
.,TRBV28,TRBJ1-2,.,CASSLHTNYGYTF,TGTGCCAGCAGTTTGCACACTAACTATGGCTACACCTTC
.,TRBV5-5,TRBJ2-2,.,CASSPDSSNTGELFF,TGTGCCAGCAGCCCGGACAGCTCGAACACCGGGGAGCTGTTTTTT
.,TRBV19,TRBJ2-5,.,CASSKTGRQETQYF,TGTGCCAGTAGCAAAACAGGGCGGCAAGAGACCCAGTACTTC
.,TRBV2,TRBJ1-1,.,CASRTGFGTEAFF,TGTGCCAGCAGAACAGGGTTCGGCACTGAAGCTTTCTTT
TRBD1,TRBV18,TRBJ2-1,.,CASSPFQQGREQFF,TGTGCCAGCTCACCCTTTCAACAGGGGCGGGAGCAGTTCTTC
.,TRBV28,TRBJ1-4,.,CASSHGTPSTNEKLFF,TGTGCCAGCAGTCACGGGACACCGTCAACTAATGAAAAACTGTTTTTT
.,TRBV15,TRBJ1-4,.,CATKTGNTPRTSNEKLFF,TGTGCCACCAAAACAGGGAACACCCCCCGTACGTCTAATGAAAAACTGTTTTTT
.,TRBV15,TRBJ1-5,.,CATSRSDSNQPQHF,TGTGCCACCAGCAGGAGCGATAGCAATCAGCCCCAGCATTTT
.,TRBV13,TRBJ2-2,.,CASSSPSGELFF,TGTGCCAGCAGCTCACCCAGTGGGGAGCTGTTTTTT
.,TRBV3-1/TRBV3-2,TRBJ2-2,few,CASSQDPPGVYPTGELFF,TGTGCCAGCAGCCAAGATCCCCCGGGAGTGTACCCCACCGGGGAGCTGTTTTTT
.,TRBV28,TRBJ1-3,.,CASSPRTALAGNTIYF,TGTGCCAGCAGTCCCCGGACAGCCCTGGCTGGAAACACCATATATTTT
TRBD2,TRBV28,TRBJ2-1,once,CASSSGRNEQFF,TGTGCCAGCTCGTCCGGGAGGAATGAGCAGTTCTTC
TRBD1,TRBV7-9,TRBJ1-2,.,CASSSQGPHYGYTF,TGTGCCAGCAGCTCACAGGGGCCTCACTATGGCTACACCTTC
.,TRBV27,TRBJ2-1,.,CASSGGLYNEQFF,TGTGCCAGCAGTGGGGGACTTTACAATGAGCAGTTCTTC
.,TRBV2,TRBJ1-1,.,CASRALKGLTEAFF,TGTGCCAGCAGAGCTCTGAAGGGGCTCACTGAAGCTTTCTTT
TRBD2,TRBV14,TRBJ2-1,.,CASGKTSGISRGNEQFF,TGTGCCAGCGGAAAAACTAGCGGGATTTCGCGAGGCAATGAGCAGTTCTTC
.,TRBV5-6,TRBJ1-2,.,CASRPGLANYGYTF,TGTGCCAGCAGGCCGGGACTAGCTAACTATGGCTACACCTTC